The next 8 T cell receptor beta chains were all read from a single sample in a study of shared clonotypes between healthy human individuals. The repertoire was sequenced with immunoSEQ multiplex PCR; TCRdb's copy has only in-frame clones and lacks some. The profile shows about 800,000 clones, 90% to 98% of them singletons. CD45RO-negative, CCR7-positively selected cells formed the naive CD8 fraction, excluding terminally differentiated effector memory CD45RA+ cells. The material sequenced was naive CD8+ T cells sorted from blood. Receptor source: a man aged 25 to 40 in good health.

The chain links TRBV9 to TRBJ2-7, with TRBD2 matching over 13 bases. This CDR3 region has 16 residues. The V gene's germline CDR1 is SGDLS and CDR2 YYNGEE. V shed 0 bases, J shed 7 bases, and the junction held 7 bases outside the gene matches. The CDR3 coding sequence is TGTGCCAGCAGCGTAGCGGGACTAGCGGGAATGGAGGAGCAGTACTTC. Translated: CASSVAGLAGMEEQYF.

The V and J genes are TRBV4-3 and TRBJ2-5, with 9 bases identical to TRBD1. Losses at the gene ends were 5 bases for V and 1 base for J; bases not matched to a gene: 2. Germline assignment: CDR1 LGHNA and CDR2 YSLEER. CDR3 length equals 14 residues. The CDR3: CASSGTGTQETQYF. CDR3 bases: TGCGCCAGCAGCGGGACAGGGACCCAAGAGACCCAGTACTTC.

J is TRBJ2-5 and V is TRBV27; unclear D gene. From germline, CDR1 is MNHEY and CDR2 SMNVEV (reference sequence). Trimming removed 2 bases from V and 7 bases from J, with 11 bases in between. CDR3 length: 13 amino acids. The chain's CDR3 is CASSLRAFGTQYF. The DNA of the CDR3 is TGTGCCAGCAGTTTAAGGGCGTTTGGGACCCAGTACTTC.

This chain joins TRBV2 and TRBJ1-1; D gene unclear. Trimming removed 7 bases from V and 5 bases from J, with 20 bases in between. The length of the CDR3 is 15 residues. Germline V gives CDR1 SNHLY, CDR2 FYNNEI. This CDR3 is CASISGGDRRTEAFF. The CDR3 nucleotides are TGTGCCAGCATTAGCGGAGGAGATCGGCGGACTGAAGCTTTCTTT.

CDR3: CAWSVGSGSYEQYF. Here the CDR3 DNA reads TGTGCCTGGAGTGTTGGTAGCGGGAGCTACGAGCAGTACTTC. V and J are TRBV30 and TRBJ2-7, with 9 bases matching TRBD2. This CDR3 region has 14 residues. The germline V gene has CDR1 GTSNPN and CDR2 SVGIG (reference sequence). V lost 0 bases to trimming and J lost 3 bases; unmatched junction nucleotides: 3. Full variable domain (rest looked up from reference TRBV30 and TRBJ2-7): SQTIHQWPATLVQPVGSPLSLECTVEGTSNPNLYWYRQAAGRGLQLLFYSVGIGQISSEVPQNLSASRPQDRQFILSSKKLLLSDSGFYLCAWSVGSGSYEQYFGPGTRLTVT.

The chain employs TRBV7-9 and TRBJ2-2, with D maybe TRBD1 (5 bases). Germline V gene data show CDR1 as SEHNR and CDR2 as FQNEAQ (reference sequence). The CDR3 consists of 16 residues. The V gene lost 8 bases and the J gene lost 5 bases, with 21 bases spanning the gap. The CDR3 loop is CASYRTSGSSTGELFF. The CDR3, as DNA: TGTGCCAGCTACCGCACCTCAGGGTCGAGTACCGGGGAGCTGTTTTTT.

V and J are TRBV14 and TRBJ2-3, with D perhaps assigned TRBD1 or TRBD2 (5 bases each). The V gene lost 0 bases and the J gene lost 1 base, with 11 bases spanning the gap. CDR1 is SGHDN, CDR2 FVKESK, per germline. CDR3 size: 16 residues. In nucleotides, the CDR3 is TGTGCCAGCAGCCAAGACGGGGCCCGTGGCACAGATACGCAGTATTTT. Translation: CASSQDGARGTDTQYF.

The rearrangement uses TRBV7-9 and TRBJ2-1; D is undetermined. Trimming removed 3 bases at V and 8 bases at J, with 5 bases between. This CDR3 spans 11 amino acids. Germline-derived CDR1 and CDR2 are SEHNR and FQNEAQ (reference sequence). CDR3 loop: CASSFEDEQFF. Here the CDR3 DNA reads TGTGCCAGCAGCTTTGAGGATGAGCAGTTCTTC.